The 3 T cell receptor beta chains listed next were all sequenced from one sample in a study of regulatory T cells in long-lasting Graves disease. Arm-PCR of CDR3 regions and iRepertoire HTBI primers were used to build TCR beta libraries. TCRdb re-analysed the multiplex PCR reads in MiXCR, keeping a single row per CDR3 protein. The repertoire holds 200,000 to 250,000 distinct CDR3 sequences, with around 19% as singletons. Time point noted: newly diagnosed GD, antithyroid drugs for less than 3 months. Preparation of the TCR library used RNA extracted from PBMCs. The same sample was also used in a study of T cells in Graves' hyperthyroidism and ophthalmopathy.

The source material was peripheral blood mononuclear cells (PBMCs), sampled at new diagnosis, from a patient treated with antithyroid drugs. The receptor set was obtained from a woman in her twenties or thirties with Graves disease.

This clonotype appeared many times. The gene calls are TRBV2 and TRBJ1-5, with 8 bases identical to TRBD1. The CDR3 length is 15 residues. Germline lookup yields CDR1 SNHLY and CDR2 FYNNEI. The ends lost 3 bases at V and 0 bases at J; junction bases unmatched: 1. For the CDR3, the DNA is TGTGCCAGCAGTGAGCAGGGGGCTAGCAATCAGCCCCAGCATTTT. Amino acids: CASSEQGASNQPQHF.

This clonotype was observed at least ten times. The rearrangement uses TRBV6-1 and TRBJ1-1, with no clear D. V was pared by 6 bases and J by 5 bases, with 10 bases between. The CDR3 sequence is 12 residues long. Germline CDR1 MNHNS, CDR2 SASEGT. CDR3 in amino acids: CASSLRETEAFF. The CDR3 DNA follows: TGTGCCAGCAGCCTAAGGGAGACTGAAGCTTTCTTT.

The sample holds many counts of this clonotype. The CDR3 DNA reads as TGTGCCATCAGTCCACAGGGGACTAATGAAAAACTGTTTTTT. This gives the protein CAISPQGTNEKLFF. The genes are TRBV10-3 and TRBJ1-4, with 7 bases fitting TRBD1. The CDR3 sequence is 14 residues long. V was pared by 5 bases and J by 2 bases, with 2 bases of the junction left unmatched. CDR1 is ENHRY and CDR2 is SYGVKD in the germline V gene.